One sample yielded the 3 T cell receptor beta chains listed below, sequenced in a study of shared clonotypes between healthy human individuals. Profiling relied on immunoSEQ multiplex PCR, and the TCRdb table lists in-frame clones only, not all of them. The sample lists millions of clones; over 85% were seen once. Sequencing was performed on naive CD4+ T cells from PBMCs. The subset is: CD45RA+ positively selected. The receptors were gathered from a man between 18 and 35 years old in good health. Some clones in this sample may be carry-over from other donors' samples.

About this clone itself: Additional DNA sequences in this sample encode the identical CDR3. The chain recombines TRBV18 with TRBJ2-2; D is unresolved. The ends were cut back, 6 bases at V and 3 bases at J, with 11 bases in the middle. This CDR3 is 14 amino acids long. Germline assignment: CDR1 KGHSH and CDR2 LQKENI. The CDR3 sequence: CASSPSRDTGELFF. CDR3 in DNA: TGTGCCAGCTCTCCCAGTCGGGACACCGGGGAGCTGTTTTTT.

This clone was seen just once. The chain combines TRBV30 with TRBJ1-6; TRBD1 might be the D (5 bases). V lost 3 bases and J 2 bases, leaving 11 bases between the germline ends. CDR1 and CDR2 from the germline V gene are GTSNPN and SVGIG (reference sequence). The CDR3 contains 15 residues. The CDR3 here is CAWSLRGTYNSPLHF. CDR3 DNA: TGTGCCTGGAGCCTACGGGGGACCTATAATTCACCCCTCCACTTT.

The rearrangement links TRBV5-1 to TRBJ2-1, with TRBD2 matching over 10 bases. Germline values: CDR1 SGHRS, CDR2 YFSETQ. V dropped 4 bases and J dropped 8; count of bases not matched to a gene: 15. CDR3 size: 17 residues. In DNA, the CDR3 is TGCGCCAGCAGCGCAGCCCCATCTAGCGGGAGTCTCGATGAGCAGTTCTTC. Its translation: CASSAAPSSGSLDEQFF.